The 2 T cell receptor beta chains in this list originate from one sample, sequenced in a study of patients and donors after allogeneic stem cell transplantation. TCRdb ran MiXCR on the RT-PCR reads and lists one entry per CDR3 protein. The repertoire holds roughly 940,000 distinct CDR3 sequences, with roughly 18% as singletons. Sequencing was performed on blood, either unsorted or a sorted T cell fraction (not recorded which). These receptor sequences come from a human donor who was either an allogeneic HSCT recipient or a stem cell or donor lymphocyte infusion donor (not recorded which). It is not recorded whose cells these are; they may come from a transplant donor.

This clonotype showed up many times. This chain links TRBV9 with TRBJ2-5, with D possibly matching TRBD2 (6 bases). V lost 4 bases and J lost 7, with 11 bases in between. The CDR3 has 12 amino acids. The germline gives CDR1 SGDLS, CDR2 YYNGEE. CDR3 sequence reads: CASSPQGGTQYF. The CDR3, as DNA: TGTGCCAGCAGCCCCCAGGGAGGGACCCAGTACTTC.

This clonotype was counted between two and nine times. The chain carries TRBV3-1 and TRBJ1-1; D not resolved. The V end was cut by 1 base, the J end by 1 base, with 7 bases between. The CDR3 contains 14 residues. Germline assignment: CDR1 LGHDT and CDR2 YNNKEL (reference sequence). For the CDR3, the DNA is TGTGCCAGCAGCCAAGGCCCTCGGAACACTGAAGCTTTCTTT. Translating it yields CASSQGPRNTEAFF.